This T cell receptor (beta chain) is drawn from a study of tumor-infiltrating lymphocytes in localized non-small cell lung cancer. Study context: Tumor tissue and non-adjacent uninvolved lung came from each patient.

The repertoire was sequenced with immunoSEQ multiplex PCR; TCRdb's copy has only in-frame clones and lacks some. The table shows about 16,000 clones, with 70% to 75% occurring only once. The germline CDR1 and CDR2 sequences are SGHAT and FQNNGV. V was shortened by 5 bases and J by 0 bases, with 9 bases between the two germline ends. This CDR3 region has 14 residues. The sample taken for sequencing was lung tumor tissue. V usage is TRBV11-2 and J usage is TRBJ2-3; D unresolved. This TCR came from a human donor with non-small cell lung cancer. The CDR3 sequence: CASSEGSSTDTQYF. The CDR3 DNA reads TGTGCCAGCAGCGAAGGATCTAGCACAGATACGCAGTATTTT. Using reference TRBV11-2 and TRBJ2-3 for the parts outside the CDR3, the full variable domain is EAGVAQSPRYKIIEKRQSVAFWCNPISGHATLYWYQQILGQGPKLLIQFQNNGVVDDSQLPKDRFSAERLKGVDSTLKIQPAKLEDSAVYLCASSEGSSTDTQYFGPGTRLTVL.